These 26 T cell receptor beta chains were all obtained from the same sample, sequenced in a study of post-analysis software for immune sequencing data. General observations from the study: In patients, 4 to 6 TRBV segments were more frequent than in controls, with TRBV5-6, TRBV5-1 and TRBV20-1 among them.

Unique molecular identifiers were built into the TCR beta cDNA libraries. TCRdb reprocessed the PCR reads via MiXCR and lists one record per CDR3 protein. Found here are roughly 730,000 distinct CDR3 sequences, roughly 30% of them singletons; the top ten hold 0.56%. The antigens of these receptors remain unknown. The sample comprised blood. Every receptor here comes from a girl under 18 with multiple sclerosis.

This clonotype was seen only a few times. The rearrangement uses TRBV5-1 and TRBJ2-1, with D uncertain. CDR3 length: 15 amino acids. Trimming removed 4 bases at V and 9 bases at J, with 20 bases between. Germline V gene data show CDR1 as SGHRS and CDR2 as YFSETQ. The DNA for the CDR3 is TGCGCCAGCAGCCCCCGGACGGGCTTGTTCGGTGAGCAGTTCTTC. This translates into CASSPRTGLFGEQFF.

This clonotype was detected a few times. This rearrangement joins TRBV5-1 to TRBJ2-1; TRBD2 agrees at 13 bases. V dropped 3 bases and J dropped 5; count of bases not matched to a gene: 2. The CDR3 runs 15 residues. CDR1 is SGHRS, CDR2 YFSETQ, per germline. In DNA form, the CDR3 reads TGCGCCAGCAGCTCACTAGCGGGAGGGGACAATGAGCAGTTCTTC. Its protein is CASSSLAGGDNEQFF.

A note on this clonotype: The junction shows a germline mismatch at one end, possibly a read error. In DNA, the CDR3 is TGTGTCAGCAGCTTAGACCCGGGGAGCACAGATACGCAGTATTTT. Translated, it gives CVSSLDPGSTDTQYF. J is TRBJ2-3 and V is TRBV7-2, with D tentatively TRBD2 (5 bases). Germline values: CDR1 SGHTA, CDR2 FQGNSA. CDR3 length: 15 amino acids.

The chain recombines TRBV9 with TRBJ2-3; no firm D call. V was clipped by 2 bases and J by 1 base, with 8 bases between them. This CDR3 contains 14 residues. CDR1 and CDR2 from the germline V gene are SGDLS and YYNGEE. The CDR3 reads CASSVGTGTDTQYF. CDR3 coding DNA: TGTGCCAGCAGCGTCGGCACGGGCACAGATACGCAGTATTTT.

J is TRBJ2-7 and V is TRBV20-1; 9 nucleotides agree with TRBD1. CDR1 DFQATT and CDR2 SNEGSKA come from the germline V gene (reference sequence). V trimming: 0 bases; J trimming: 7 bases; junction bases outside the gene matches: 10. The CDR3 has 15 residues. The DNA of the CDR3 is TGCAGTGCTAGAGATTCGGACAGGGGATGGAATGAGCAGTACTTC. It specifies CSARDSDRGWNEQYF.

This clonotype was found a few times. The rearrangement uses TRBV7-9 and TRBJ2-3, with TRBD2 matching 8 bases. Germline V CDR1 and CDR2: SEHNR, FQNEAQ (reference sequence). The junction had 9 bases not matched to a gene; V was cut back by 5 bases and J by 2 bases. The CDR3 is 16 amino acids. Written as DNA, the CDR3 is TGTGCCAGCAGCCAAACCAGCGGGGGCGTCACAGATACGCAGTATTTT. Its protein is CASSQTSGGVTDTQYF.

This clonotype was counted only a few times. This chain joins TRBV27 and TRBJ1-2, with a tentative D call TRBD1 (5 bases). The CDR3 loop spans 14 amino acids. V was pared by 6 bases and J by 4 bases, with 15 bases between. Per the germline V gene, CDR1 is MNHEY and CDR2 is SMNVEV (reference sequence). CDR3 protein: CASSPGPLGYGYTF. The CDR3 bases are TGTGCCAGCAGCCCGGGACCGCTCGGCTATGGCTACACCTTC.

CDR3 nucleotide sequence: TGCGCCAGCAGCTTGGTCGGGACTAATGAAAAACTGTTTTTT. It specifies CASSLVGTNEKLFF. The gene calls are TRBV5-1 and TRBJ1-4; no definite D call. The V end lost 0 bases, the J end lost 2 bases, and 5 bases lay between the germline ends. This CDR3 region has 14 residues. Germline CDR1 reads SGHRS; CDR2 reads YFSETQ.

This clonotype was observed a few times. J is TRBJ1-5 and V is TRBV5-1; D not resolved. V was clipped by 0 bases and J by 3 bases, with 10 bases between them. This CDR3 contains 15 residues. Germline V gene lookup returns CDR1 SGHRS and CDR2 YFSETQ. This CDR3 reads CASSLDGSPNQPQHF. In DNA, the CDR3 is TGCGCCAGCAGCTTGGACGGTTCTCCCAATCAGCCCCAGCATTTT.

This clonotype showed up just a few times. The DNA for the CDR3 is TGCGCCAGCAGAGATCCAACAGGGTCCGGGGCCAACGTCCTGACTTTC. It translates to CASRDPTGSGANVLTF. This rearrangement joins TRBV4-1 to TRBJ2-6; possible D gene TRBD1, 6 bases. The CDR3 sequence is 16 residues long. Trimming stripped 6 bases from V and 4 bases from J, with 16 bases between. Per the germline V gene, CDR1 is MGHRA and CDR2 is YSYEKL.

This chain joins TRBV7-2 and TRBJ1-1, with 8 bases identical to TRBD1. The CDR3 length is 18 residues. The ends lost 1 base at V and 3 bases at J; junction bases unmatched: 13. The germline V gene has CDR1 SGHTA and CDR2 FQGNSA. The CDR3 region has the DNA TGTGCCAGCAGCTTAGTTTCAGTGGGGGACAGGCTTTACACTGAAGCTTTCTTT. This sequence encodes CASSLVSVGDRLYTEAFF.

This clonotype was counted only a few times. The chain combines TRBV20-1 with TRBJ2-5; TRBD2 is a possible D gene (6 bases). Germline CDR1 is DFQATT and CDR2 is SNEGSKA (reference sequence). V shed 4 bases and J shed 2 bases, with 11 bases lying between them. This CDR3 contains 13 residues. The CDR3 loop is CSATGGWQETQYF. CDR3 coding DNA: TGCAGTGCTACTGGAGGGTGGCAAGAGACCCAGTACTTC.

This clonotype was recorded a few times. CDR3 region: CSPPGTSGGALKTQYF. CDR3 sequence (DNA): TGCAGCCCCCCCGGGACTAGCGGGGGGGCCCTAAAGACCCAGTACTTC. The J gene is TRBJ2-5, the V gene TRBV20-1, with 16 bases fitting TRBD2. The CDR3 length is 16 residues. Germline V lookup: CDR1 DFQATT, CDR2 SNEGSKA (reference sequence).

This clonotype was seen a few times. The genes are TRBV6-2 or TRBV6-3 and TRBJ2-1; 12 bases agree with TRBD2. This CDR3 region has 18 residues. Per germline, CDR1 MNHEY and CDR2 SVGEGT. The trim removed 2 bases at V and 0 bases at J, leaving 5 bases unmatched. The CDR3 sequence: CASSYHLTSGSSYNEQFF. DNA of the CDR3: TGTGCCAGCAGTTACCACCTGACTAGCGGGAGCTCCTACAATGAGCAGTTCTTC.

The chain carries TRBV20-1 and TRBJ1-5, with a possible D match to TRBD1 (5 bases). Germline CDR1 DFQATT, CDR2 SNEGSKA (reference sequence). The CDR3 totals 14 residues. The germline V and J ends were trimmed by 4 bases and 6 bases, with 16 bases remaining between them. As DNA, the CDR3 is TGCAGTGCTACCAGGGATGGGGTCGGTCAGCCCCAGCATTTT. Protein: CSATRDGVGQPQHF.

The chain employs TRBV10-2 and TRBJ2-1; TRBD2 matches at 10 bases. The CDR3 spans 15 residues. The junction had 8 bases not matched to a gene; V was cut back by 8 bases and J by 4 bases. Germline CDR1 and CDR2: WSHSY and SAAADI. The CDR3 region is CASDSSGSWYNEQFF. For the CDR3, the DNA is TGCGCCAGCGATTCTAGCGGGAGTTGGTACAATGAGCAGTTCTTC.

The chain joins TRBV3-1 to TRBJ2-7; D is uncertain. This CDR3 contains 16 residues. V lost 1 base to trimming and J lost 2 bases, with 15 bases between them. Germline V CDR1 and CDR2: LGHDT, YNNKEL (reference sequence). The CDR3 sequence is CASSQVVSNPPYEQYF. The CDR3 bases are TGTGCCAGCAGCCAAGTGGTGTCAAACCCACCCTACGAGCAGTACTTC.

This clonotype occurred a few times. One junction end does not reproduce the germline sequence, and a read error may be involved. The rearrangement uses TRBV7-2 and TRBJ2-1; D is ambiguous. Germline CDR1 SGHTA, CDR2 FQGNSA. This CDR3 region has 11 residues. The CDR3 protein is CASSLLAEQFF. The DNA for the CDR3 is TGTGCCAGCAGCTTACTGGCCGAGCAATTCTTC.

The rearrangement uses TRBV7-2 and TRBJ1-1; 7 bases align to TRBD1. In germline, CDR1 is SGHTA, CDR2 FQGNSA. Trimming at V came to 0 bases and at J to 3 bases, leaving 7 bases not matched to a gene. The CDR3 has 16 amino acids. The CDR3 protein is CASSLAYYQGDTEAFF. DNA for the CDR3: TGTGCCAGCAGCTTAGCGTACTACCAGGGGGACACTGAAGCTTTCTTT.

A single count supports this clonotype. A much larger clone lies a single base off, so this may be a read error. The gene calls are TRBV29-1 and TRBJ2-3; 8 nucleotides line up with TRBD2. The CDR3 covers 11 residues. CDR1 SQVTM and CDR2 ANQGSEA come from the germline V gene. The trim removed 5 bases at V and 10 bases at J, leaving 5 bases unmatched. The CDR3 protein is CSVRMRGAQYF. For the CDR3, the DNA is TGCAGCGTTAGAATGCGGGGGGCGCAGTATTTT.

The CDR3 DNA is TGTGCCATCAGTGAGGGCAGCCCGTACAATCAGCCCCAGCATTTT. This translates into CAISEGSPYNQPQHF. The V and J genes are TRBV10-3 and TRBJ1-5, with D hard to call. V lost 2 bases, J lost 3 bases, and 11 bases lay in between. Per the germline V gene, CDR1 is ENHRY and CDR2 is SYGVKD. CDR3 size: 15 residues.

V is TRBV20-1 and J is TRBJ2-1; D possibly corresponds to TRBD2 (5 bases). Deletions cut 6 bases from V and 6 bases from J, with 21 bases between. This CDR3 spans 15 amino acids. Germline loops: CDR1 DFQATT, CDR2 SNEGSKA (reference sequence). The CDR3 DNA reads TGCAGTGCAATTCAACCCCGGAGGACCATCAATGAGCAGTTCTTC. It specifies CSAIQPRRTINEQFF.

This clonotype has just a few counts. The gene calls are TRBV20-1 and TRBJ2-1; D might be TRBD2 (6 bases). V lost 3 bases to trimming and J lost 2 bases, with 11 bases between them. The CDR3 loop spans 14 amino acids. Germline CDR1 and CDR2: DFQATT and SNEGSKA (reference sequence). CDR3 protein: CSASGSPTYNEQFF. Here the CDR3 DNA reads TGCAGTGCTAGCGGGAGTCCCACCTACAATGAGCAGTTCTTC.

This chain links TRBV4-2 with TRBJ1-1; D ambiguous. Germline lookup yields CDR1 LGHNA and CDR2 YNFKEQ. This CDR3 comprises 15 residues. Trimming removed 4 bases at V and 1 base at J, with 13 bases between. The chain's CDR3 is CASSPRRAGNTEAFF. CDR3 coding DNA: TGTGCCAGCAGCCCCCGGCGGGCTGGGAACACTGAAGCTTTCTTT.

This clonotype was counted only a few times. V and J are TRBV7-9 and TRBJ1-2, with 7 bases lining up with TRBD1. CDR1 and CDR2 from the germline V gene are SEHNR and FQNEAQ (reference sequence). After removal of 5 bases from V and 4 bases from J, the junction contained 1 base not matched to a gene. CDR3 size: 12 residues. This chain's CDR3 is CASSDRVYGYTF. The CDR3, as DNA: TGTGCCAGCAGCGACAGGGTCTATGGCTACACCTTC.

This clonotype showed up just a few times. The rearrangement links TRBV27 to TRBJ1-1; TRBD1 might be the D (6 bases). The germline V gene has CDR1 MNHEY and CDR2 SMNVEV (reference sequence). The CDR3 extends over 13 amino acids. Trimming stripped 3 bases from V and 6 bases from J, with 11 bases between. CDR3 sequence: CASSFWGAPEAFF. The CDR3 bases are TGTGCCAGCAGTTTCTGGGGGGCCCCTGAAGCTTTCTTT.